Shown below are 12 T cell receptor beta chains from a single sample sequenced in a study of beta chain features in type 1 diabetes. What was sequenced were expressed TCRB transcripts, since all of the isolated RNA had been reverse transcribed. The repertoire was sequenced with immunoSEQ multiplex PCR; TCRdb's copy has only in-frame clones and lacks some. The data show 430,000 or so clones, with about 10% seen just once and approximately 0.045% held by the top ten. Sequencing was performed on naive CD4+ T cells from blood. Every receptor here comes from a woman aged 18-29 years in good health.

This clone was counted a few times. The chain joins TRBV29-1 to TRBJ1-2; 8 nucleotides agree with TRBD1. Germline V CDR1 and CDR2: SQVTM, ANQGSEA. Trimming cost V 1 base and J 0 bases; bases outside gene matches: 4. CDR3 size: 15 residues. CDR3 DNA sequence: TGCAGCGTTGAAGGACAGGGGTTTCCTAACTATGGCTACACCTTC. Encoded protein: CSVEGQGFPNYGYTF.

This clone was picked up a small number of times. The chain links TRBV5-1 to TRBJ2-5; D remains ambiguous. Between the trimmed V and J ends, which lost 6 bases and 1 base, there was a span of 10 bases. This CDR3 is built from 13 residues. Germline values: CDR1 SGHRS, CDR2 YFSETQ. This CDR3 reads CASTVAAQETQYF. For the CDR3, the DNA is TGCGCCAGCACCGTGGCGGCCCAAGAGACCCAGTACTTC.

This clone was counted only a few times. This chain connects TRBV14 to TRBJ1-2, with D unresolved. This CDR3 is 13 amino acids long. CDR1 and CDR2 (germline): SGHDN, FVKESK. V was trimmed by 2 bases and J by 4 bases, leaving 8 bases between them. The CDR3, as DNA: TGTGCCAGCAGCCAACACGTTTCCTATGGCTACACCTTC. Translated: CASSQHVSYGYTF.

This CDR3 is CSVAFGSDTQYF. The CDR3 nucleotides are TGCAGCGTTGCCTTCGGGTCAGATACGCAGTATTTT. This chain links TRBV29-1 with TRBJ2-3, with unresolved D. From germline, CDR1 is SQVTM and CDR2 ANQGSEA. The CDR3 runs to 12 residues. Trimming removed 4 bases at V and 4 bases at J, with 9 bases between.

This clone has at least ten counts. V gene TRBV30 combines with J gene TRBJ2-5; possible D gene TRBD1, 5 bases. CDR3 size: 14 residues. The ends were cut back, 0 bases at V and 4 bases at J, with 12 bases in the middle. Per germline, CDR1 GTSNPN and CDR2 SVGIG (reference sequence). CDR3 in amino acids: CAWSVGQRGETQYF. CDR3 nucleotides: TGTGCCTGGAGTGTGGGGCAGAGAGGAGAGACCCAGTACTTC. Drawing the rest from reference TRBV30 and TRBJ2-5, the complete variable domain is SQTIHQWPATLVQPVGSPLSLECTVEGTSNPNLYWYRQAAGRGLQLLFYSVGIGQISSEVPQNLSASRPQDRQFILSSKKLLLSDSGFYLCAWSVGQRGETQYFGPGTRLLVL.

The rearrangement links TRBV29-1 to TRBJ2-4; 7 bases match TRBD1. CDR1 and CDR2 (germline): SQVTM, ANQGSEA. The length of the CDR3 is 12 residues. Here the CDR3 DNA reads TGCAGACCGACAGGGAAAAGAGACATTCAGTACTTC. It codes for CRPTGKRDIQYF.

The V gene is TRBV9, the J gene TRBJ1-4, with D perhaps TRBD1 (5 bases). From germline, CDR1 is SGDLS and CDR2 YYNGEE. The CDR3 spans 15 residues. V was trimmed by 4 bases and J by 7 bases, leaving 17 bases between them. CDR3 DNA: TGTGCCAGCAGCCCCGGGACTGACCAAGGTGAAAAACTGTTTTTT. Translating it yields CASSPGTDQGEKLFF.

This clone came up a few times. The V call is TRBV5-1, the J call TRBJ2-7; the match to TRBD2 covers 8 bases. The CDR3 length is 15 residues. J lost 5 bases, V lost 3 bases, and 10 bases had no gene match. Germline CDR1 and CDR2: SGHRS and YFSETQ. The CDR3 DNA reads TGCGCCAGCAGCTCGGAGGCTAGCGGGCGGCACGAGCAGTACTTC. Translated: CASSSEASGRHEQYF.

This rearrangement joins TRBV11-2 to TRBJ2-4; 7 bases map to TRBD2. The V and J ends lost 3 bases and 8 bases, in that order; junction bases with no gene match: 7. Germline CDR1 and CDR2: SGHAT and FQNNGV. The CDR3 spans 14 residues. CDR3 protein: CASSLGLHSDIQYF. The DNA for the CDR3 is TGTGCCAGCAGCTTGGGACTACACTCGGACATTCAGTACTTC.

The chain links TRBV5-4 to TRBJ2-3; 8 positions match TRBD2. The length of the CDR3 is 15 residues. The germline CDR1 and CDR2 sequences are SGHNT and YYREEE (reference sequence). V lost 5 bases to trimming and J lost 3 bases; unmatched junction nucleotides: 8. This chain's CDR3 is CASRSGLAPTDTQYF. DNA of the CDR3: TGTGCCAGCAGAAGTGGACTAGCTCCGACAGATACGCAGTATTTT.

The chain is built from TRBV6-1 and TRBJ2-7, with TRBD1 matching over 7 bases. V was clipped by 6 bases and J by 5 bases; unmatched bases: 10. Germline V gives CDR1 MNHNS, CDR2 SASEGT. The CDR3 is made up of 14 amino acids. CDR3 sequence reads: CASSTGAPRDEQYV. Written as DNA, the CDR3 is TGTGCCAGCAGCACAGGGGCCCCTCGAGACGAGCAGTACGTC.

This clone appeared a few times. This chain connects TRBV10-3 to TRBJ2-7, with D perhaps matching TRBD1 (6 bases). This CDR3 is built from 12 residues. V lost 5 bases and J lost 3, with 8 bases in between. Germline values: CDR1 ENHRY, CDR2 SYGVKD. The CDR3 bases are TGTGCCATCAGTAGCAGGGGCTACGAGCAGTACGTC. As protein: CAISSRGYEQYV.